These T cell receptor beta chains were read from a single sample in a study of T cells in Graves' hyperthyroidism and ophthalmopathy. Using its own MiXCR run on the multiplex PCR reads, TCRdb lists one record per CDR3 protein. The table includes 300,000 to 450,000 distinct CDR3 sequences, under 15% detected once. Sequencing input: blood. Receptors originate from a woman aged 25-40 years with Graves' hyperthyroidism. The CDR3 runs from the conserved cysteine through the conserved F or W. A D gene is named only where the DNA matches it firmly. Only some rows state a clone size, as once, few, many or a class for expanded clones.

len	abundance	v_gene	d_gene	j_gene	CDR3nt	CDR3aa
15	many	TRBV2	.	TRBJ1-5	TGTGCCAGCAGTGTGGGGGGGATTAGCAATCAGCCCCAGCATTTT	CASSVGGISNQPQHF
15	few	TRBV9	.	TRBJ2-3	TGTGCCAGCAGCGTAGACGGGATGAGCACAGATACGCAGTATTTT	CASSVDGMSTDTQYF
14	few	TRBV9	TRBD2	TRBJ2-7	TGTGCCAGCAGCGTAGGCACTAGCGGCCACGAGCAGTACTTC	CASSVGTSGHEQYF
18	few	TRBV19	TRBD2	TRBJ2-7	TGTGCCAGTATTTGGGGACAGCTCCGGGCTAGCGGGAACTACGAGCAGTACTTC	CASIWGQLRASGNYEQYF
12	few	TRBV20-1	.	TRBJ1-5	TGCAGTGCTGTTAGGGCGAATCAGCCCCAGCATTTT	CSAVRANQPQHF
14	many	TRBV28	.	TRBJ2-7	TGTGCCAGCAGTTCCTCGTTGGGGGTCTACGAGCAGTACTTC	CASSSSLGVYEQYF
15	few	TRBV24-1	.	TRBJ2-2	TGTGCCACCAGTGATTACCCCAGTGTCTCCGGGGAGCTGTTTTTT	CATSDYPSVSGELFF
14	.	TRBV4-1	.	TRBJ2-7	TGCGCCAGCAGCCCGTTCGGTCCGAGGGACGAGCAGTACTTC	CASSPFGPRDEQYF
15	few	TRBV19	TRBD1	TRBJ1-5	TGTGCCAGTAGTGGGGGGACAGGGGGGTTTCAGCCCCAGCATTTT	CASSGGTGGFQPQHF
17	.	TRBV12-3/TRBV12-4	.	TRBJ1-2	TGTGCCAGCAGCACGACAGAAAACTCTCCGTTCGTCTATGGCTACACCTTC	CASSTTENSPFVYGYTF
13	many	TRBV12-3/TRBV12-4	TRBD1	TRBJ2-3	TGTGCCAGCAGTTTGGACAGGCCAGATACGCAGTATTTT	CASSLDRPDTQYF
14	many	TRBV7-9	.	TRBJ2-7	TGTGCCAGCAGACCCCCTCGGGCGCCCTACGAGCAGTACTTC	CASRPPRAPYEQYF
12	few	TRBV27	.	TRBJ2-5	TGTGCCAGCGGATTAGGGGAAGAGACCCAGTACTTC	CASGLGEETQYF
15	.	TRBV20-1	.	TRBJ2-1	TGCAGTGCGCCAACACGAGAACTTCCAATCGATGAGCAGTTCTTC	CSAPTRELPIDEQFF
15	few	TRBV2	.	TRBJ1-1	TGTGCCAGCAGTTGGGGGAGGGAGGTGAACACTGAAGCTTCCTTT	CASSWGREVNTEASF
13	many	TRBV7-9	.	TRBJ2-3	TGTGCCAGCAGCTTAGATGAGACAGATACGCAGTATTTT	CASSLDETDTQYF
15	.	TRBV20-1	.	TRBJ2-2	TGCAGTGCTTCCCGTCCCACCATAGACACCGGGGAGCTGTTTTTT	CSASRPTIDTGELFF
15	many	TRBV6-2/TRBV6-3	TRBD2	TRBJ2-3	TGTGCCAGCAGTTCTAGCGGGAGGGCCTCAGATACGCAGTATTTT	CASSSSGRASDTQYF
12	few	TRBV12-3/TRBV12-4	.	TRBJ1-2	TGTGCCAGCAGCCCGGGGGGGTGGGGCTACACCTTC	CASSPGGWGYTF
15	many	TRBV3-1	.	TRBJ1-5	TGTGCCAGCAGCCAAGATTGGGGGGGGAGTCAGCCCCAGCATTTT	CASSQDWGGSQPQHF
15	many	TRBV5-1	.	TRBJ1-1	TGCGCCAGCAGCTTAGAACTGGGGGTCAACACTGAAGCTTTCTTT	CASSLELGVNTEAFF
15	few	TRBV20-1	TRBD2	TRBJ2-1	TGCAGTGCTGGGACTAGCGGGATTCGTTCCAATGAGCAGTTCTTC	CSAGTSGIRSNEQFF
19	few	TRBV3-1	.	TRBJ2-7	TGTGCCAGCAGCCAACCCTCCGGGGGCCGGGCCCCGAGCTCCTACGAGCAGTACTTC	CASSQPSGGRAPSSYEQYF
15	.	TRBV7-9	TRBD2	TRBJ2-2	TGTGCCAGCAGCTTGCTAGCGGGAGTGCCCGGGGAGCTGTTTTTT	CASSLLAGVPGELFF
12	.	TRBV28	.	TRBJ2-7	TGTGCCACCGAGGGCCCTGCCTACGAGCAGTACTTC	CATEGPAYEQYF
15	few	TRBV20-1	TRBD1	TRBJ2-7	TGCAGTGCCCTTCGGTCGGACAGGGGAATCTACGAGCAGTACTTC	CSALRSDRGIYEQYF
17	few	TRBV27	TRBD2	TRBJ2-3	TGTGCCAGCAGCCTCGGGACTAGCGGGAGGGGAGGAGATACGCAGTATTTT	CASSLGTSGRGGDTQYF